The clone carrying this T cell receptor beta chain was seen ten or more times. Its specificity is unknown. This entry is derived from a study of metastatic and nonmetastatic thyroid tumors. Overall study: Comparative analysis of repertoires was undertaken across blood and tumor or nodule tissue obtained from malignant and benign thyroid patients. Study outcomes and limitations: Compared with benign nodules, malignant thyroid tumors were reported to have significantly higher TCR beta diversity in both blood and tumor.

Thyroid surgery was preceded by no treatment in any patient. As handled by the study authors: Variation in CDR3 across clinicopathological groups served as the basis for constructing a distant-metastasis classifier in papillary thyroid cancer. TCRdb reassembled clones from the PCR reads with MiXCR. TCRdb, not the authors, supplied the V and J calls. The sample includes around 30,000 clones, 20% to 25% of them seen just once. This CDR3 has 13 amino acids. Trimming removed 1 base from V and 4 bases from J; junction bases left unmatched: 1. The chain uses TRBV12-3 or TRBV12-4 and TRBJ2-7; 7 bases align to TRBD1. This clonotype was obtained from a female donor with papillary thyroid cancer or a benign thyroid nodule (not recorded which). Some clones in this sample may be carry-over from other donors' samples. What was sequenced was blood. The chain's CDR3 is CASSLEQGYEQYF. As DNA, the CDR3 is TGTGCCAGCAGTTTAGAACAGGGGTACGAGCAGTACTTC.